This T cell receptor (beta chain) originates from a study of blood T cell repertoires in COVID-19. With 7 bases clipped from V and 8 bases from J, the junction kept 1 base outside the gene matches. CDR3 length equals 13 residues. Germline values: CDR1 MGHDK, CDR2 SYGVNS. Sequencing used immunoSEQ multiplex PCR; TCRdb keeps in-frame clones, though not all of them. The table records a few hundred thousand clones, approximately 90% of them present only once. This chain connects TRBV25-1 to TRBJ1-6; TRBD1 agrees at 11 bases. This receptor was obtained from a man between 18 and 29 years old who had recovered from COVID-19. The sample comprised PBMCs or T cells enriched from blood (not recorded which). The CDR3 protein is CASTGQGDSPLHF. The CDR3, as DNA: TGTGCCAGCACGGGACAGGGGGATTCACCCCTCCACTTT.